The 19 T cell receptor beta chains below were found in one sample sequenced in a study of blood T cell repertoires in COVID-19. Profiled with immunoSEQ multiplex PCR; TCRdb holds only in-frame clones, not every one. Counted here are more than 100,000 clones, roughly 84% occurring once; the ten biggest clones make up roughly 6%. The sequencing sample was made of peripheral blood. Receptor source: a human donor in a cohort sampled during active COVID-19.

The rearrangement uses TRBV10-3 and TRBJ1-4; TRBD1 might be the D (6 bases). The ends were cut back, 0 bases at V and 0 bases at J, with 11 bases in the middle. This CDR3 has 17 residues. Germline CDR1 reads ENHRY; CDR2 reads SYGVKD. The CDR3 DNA is TGTGCCATCAGTGAGTCGTCGCCAGGGGCAACTAATGAAAAACTGTTTTTT. Its translation is CAISESSPGATNEKLFF.

The rearrangement links TRBV30 to TRBJ1-3; maybe TRBD1 (6 bases). This CDR3 region has 17 residues. Trimming cost V 0 bases and J 0 bases, with 15 bases left between them. The germline V gene has CDR1 GTSNPN and CDR2 SVGIG (reference sequence). CDR3 sequence (DNA): TGTGCCTGGAGTGTCTTAACAGGGTTATACTCTGGAAACACCATATATTTT. Amino acid sequence: CAWSVLTGLYSGNTIYF.

The CDR3 DNA reads TGTGCCAGCAGCGTAGAACAGGGGGCTGGAAACACCATATATTTT. Translated, it gives CASSVEQGAGNTIYF. The V and J genes are TRBV9 and TRBJ1-3; the match to TRBD1 covers 8 bases. J lost 2 bases, V lost 0 bases, and 1 base had no gene match. The CDR3 totals 15 residues. Germline V CDR1 and CDR2: SGDLS, YYNGEE.

The chain is built from TRBV18 and TRBJ2-3; no clear D gene. With 2 bases removed from V and 5 bases from J, the gap between germline ends came to 8 bases. Per germline, CDR1 KGHSH and CDR2 LQKENI. This CDR3 has 13 amino acids. The CDR3 reads CASSPEFGDTQYF. The CDR3 coding sequence is TGTGCCAGCTCACCAGAATTCGGAGATACGCAGTATTTT.

V gene TRBV11-2 combines with J gene TRBJ1-4; D remains ambiguous. This CDR3 comprises 13 residues. Deletions cut 1 base from V and 8 bases from J, with 8 bases between. CDR1 and CDR2 (germline): SGHAT, FQNNGV. CDR3 in DNA: TGTGCCAGCAGCTTAGCTCAGGCCGAAAAACTGTTTTTT. Protein: CASSLAQAEKLFF.

The V call is TRBV3-1 (or the pseudogene TRBV3-2), the J call TRBJ2-2; 7 bases agree with TRBD1. CDR1 and CDR2 (germline): LGHDT, YNNKEL (reference sequence). This CDR3 has 18 amino acids. Trimming removed 0 bases from V and 3 bases from J; junction bases left unmatched: 10. Written as DNA, the CDR3 is TGTGCCAGCAGCCAAGATGGACAGGAACTTTCATACACCGGGGAGCTGTTTTTT. Encoded protein: CASSQDGQELSYTGELFF.

The chain is built from TRBV27 and TRBJ2-1; weak D call: TRBD1 (5 bases). This CDR3 region has 13 residues. Germline V lookup: CDR1 MNHEY, CDR2 SMNVEV (reference sequence). Trimming took off 4 bases at V and 9 bases at J, with 13 bases between the two ends. This CDR3 reads CASSWGTRSEQFF. CDR3 DNA: TGTGCCAGCAGTTGGGGCACGAGGTCTGAGCAGTTCTTC.

The gene calls are TRBV7-8 and TRBJ2-5; 9 bases align to TRBD1. The germline V gene has CDR1 SGHVS and CDR2 FQNEAQ. V was pared by 3 bases and J by 5 bases, with 7 bases of the junction left unmatched. The CDR3 length is 15 residues. The CDR3 nucleotides read TGTGCCAGCAGCTTCGGACAGGGGAGTGCGGAGACCCAGTACTTC. Amino acid sequence: CASSFGQGSAETQYF.

The chain uses TRBV25-1 and TRBJ2-7, with D unresolved. The ends were cut back, 3 bases at V and 6 bases at J, with 9 bases in the middle. Germline values: CDR1 MGHDK, CDR2 SYGVNS. The CDR3 length is 12 residues. The CDR3 here is CASSDGGPEQYF. CDR3 in DNA: TGTGCCAGCAGTGATGGTGGGCCCGAGCAGTACTTC.

The rearrangement uses TRBV18 and TRBJ2-7, with 8 nucleotides matching TRBD1. The CDR3 consists of 13 residues. Germline V gene lookup returns CDR1 KGHSH and CDR2 LQKENI. V shed 3 bases and J 4 bases; nucleotides not matched to a gene: 2. For the CDR3, the DNA is TGTGCCAGCTCACCGACAGGGGAGTACGAGCAGTACTTC. As protein: CASSPTGEYEQYF.

The table lists this clone with a few counts. The V call is TRBV4-1, the J call TRBJ2-1, with no clear D. Germline loops: CDR1 MGHRA, CDR2 YSYEKL. The V end lost 1 base, the J end lost 3 bases, and 4 bases lay between the germline ends. The CDR3 consists of 13 residues. The CDR3 nucleotides are TGCGCCAGCAGCCAAGCCTACTACAATGAGCAGTTCTTC. Protein: CASSQAYYNEQFF.

This chain uses TRBV6-5 with TRBJ2-3, with D possibly being TRBD2 (5 bases). Trimming stripped 6 bases from V and 0 bases from J, with 10 bases between. Looked up from germline, CDR1 is MNHEY and CDR2 is SVGAGI. The CDR3 totals 14 residues. This CDR3 reads CASRRAPSTDTQYF. CDR3 in DNA: TGTGCCAGCAGGCGGGCCCCTAGCACAGATACGCAGTATTTT.

The chain uses TRBV6-2 or TRBV6-3 and TRBJ2-7; 10 bases are shared with TRBD2. CDR1 MNHEY and CDR2 SVGEGT come from the germline V gene. The CDR3 runs 15 residues. V gave up 0 bases and J gave up 6 bases; unmatched junction bases: 5. CDR3 sequence (DNA): TGTGCCAGCAGTTACTCGAAACTAGCGGGACCCGAGCAGTACTTC. This gives the protein CASSYSKLAGPEQYF.

The gene calls are TRBV6-9 and TRBJ2-7, with TRBD2 matching over 11 bases. The trim removed 1 base at V and 3 bases at J, leaving 5 bases unmatched. CDR3 length: 16 residues. Per the germline V gene, CDR1 is MNHGY and CDR2 is SVAAGI. The CDR3 here is CASSYWTSGLDYEQYF. For the CDR3, the DNA is TGTGCCAGCAGTTATTGGACTAGCGGGCTTGACTACGAGCAGTACTTC.

The V and J genes are TRBV6-5 and TRBJ1-2; D possibly corresponds to TRBD1 (5 bases). The CDR3 is made up of 14 amino acids. Between the trimmed V and J ends, which lost 4 bases and 5 bases, there was a span of 14 bases. Germline CDR1 and CDR2: MNHEY and SVGAGI. The CDR3 loop reads CASSSPGGSYGYTF. DNA of the CDR3: TGTGCCAGCAGTTCCCCGGGGGGATCTTATGGCTACACCTTC.

The rearrangement joins TRBV18 to TRBJ2-5; D is undetermined. This CDR3 region has 16 residues. Trimming took 0 bases from V and 2 from J, leaving 13 bases between them. Germline assignment: CDR1 KGHSH and CDR2 LQKENI. The CDR3 sequence: CASSPPQDIWQETQYF. DNA for the CDR3: TGTGCCAGCTCACCACCTCAGGATATATGGCAAGAGACCCAGTACTTC.

The genes are TRBV4-1 and TRBJ2-1; D unresolved. The V end was cut by 7 bases, the J end by 6 bases, with 16 bases between. The CDR3 sequence is 14 residues long. CDR1 is MGHRA and CDR2 is YSYEKL in the germline V gene. DNA for the CDR3: TGCGCCAGCAACCCGAGCTGGGCTTCCAATGAGCAGTTCTTC. This sequence encodes CASNPSWASNEQFF.

This chain links TRBV27 with TRBJ1-5, with a weak D call TRBD1 (6 bases). The CDR3 has 14 residues. Germline CDR1 MNHEY, CDR2 SMNVEV (reference sequence). Trimming removed 5 bases at V and 4 bases at J, with 12 bases between. In nucleotides, the CDR3 is TGTGCCAGCAGTCCGAACAGGGAAAATCAGCCCCAGCATTTT. It encodes CASSPNRENQPQHF.

The gene calls are TRBV9 and TRBJ2-7; no firm D call. Germline values: CDR1 SGDLS, CDR2 YYNGEE. V was shortened by 0 bases and J by 0 bases, with 10 bases between the two germline ends. CDR3 length equals 15 residues. The CDR3 nucleotides are TGTGCCAGCAGCGTAGGCGGCGCTTTCTCCTACGAGCAGTACTTC. This gives the protein CASSVGGAFSYEQYF. Based on the CDR3 plus reference TRBV9 and TRBJ2-7, the full variable domain is DSGVTQTPKHLITATGQRVTLRCSPRSGDLSVYWYQQSLDQGLQFLIQYYNGEERAKGNILERFSAQQFPDLHSELNLSSLELGDSALYFCASSVGGAFSYEQYFGPGTRLTVT.